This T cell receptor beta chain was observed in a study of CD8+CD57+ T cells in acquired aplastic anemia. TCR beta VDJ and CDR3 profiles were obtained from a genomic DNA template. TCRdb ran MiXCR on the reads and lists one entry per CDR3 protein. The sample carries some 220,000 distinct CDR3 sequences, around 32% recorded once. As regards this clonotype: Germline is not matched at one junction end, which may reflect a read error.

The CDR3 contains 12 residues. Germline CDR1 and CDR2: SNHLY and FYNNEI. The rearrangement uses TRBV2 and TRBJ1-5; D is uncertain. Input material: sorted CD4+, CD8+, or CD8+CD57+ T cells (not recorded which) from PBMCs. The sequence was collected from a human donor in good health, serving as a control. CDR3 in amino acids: CATSLSGQPQHF. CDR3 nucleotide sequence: TGTGCCACCAGTTTATCGGGGCAGCCCCAGCATTTT. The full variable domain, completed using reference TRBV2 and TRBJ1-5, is EPEVTQTPSHQVTQMGQEVILRCVPISNHLYFYWYRQILGQKVEFLVSFYNNEISEKSEIFDDQFSVERPDGSNFTLKIRSTKLEDSAMYFCATSLSGQPQHFGDGTRLSIL.